A single sample is the source of the 9 T cell receptor beta chains below, sequenced in a study of vaccination effects on CD4 cells after COVID-19. Profiled with immunoSEQ multiplex PCR; TCRdb holds only in-frame clones, not every one. Here the sample spans approximately 60,000 clones, just over 70% being singletons. The authors isolated CD4+ T cells after more than eight days of culture. These receptors have no known antigen. This specimen was CD4+ T cells from PBMCs cultured without peptide, taken before COVID-19 vaccination. These receptors originate from a human donor who had a prior SARS-CoV-2 infection.

This clone was seen only a few times. The chain combines TRBV6-6 with TRBJ1-1; possible D gene TRBD1, 5 bases. The CDR3 is 14 amino acids. Germline CDR1 and CDR2: MNHNY and SVGAGI (reference sequence). V shed 0 bases and J shed 4 bases, with 9 bases lying between them. The CDR3 region has the DNA TGTGCCAGCAGTTACTCGTTGGGGGGCACTGAAGCTTTCTTT. Its translation: CASSYSLGGTEAFF.

The rearrangement uses TRBV2 and TRBJ2-5; 12 bases are a match to TRBD2. The junction had 14 bases not matched to a gene; V was cut back by 5 bases and J by 7 bases. The CDR3 covers 17 residues. Germline V lookup: CDR1 SNHLY, CDR2 FYNNEI. CDR3 amino acids: CASSPGLAGFRGGTQYF. The CDR3 DNA is TGTGCCAGCAGTCCGGGACTAGCGGGTTTTCGGGGTGGGACCCAGTACTTC.

This CDR3 is CASSFRDTASTNEKLFF. In nucleotides, the CDR3 is TGCGCCAGCAGCTTCCGGGACACTGCTTCAACTAATGAAAAACTGTTTTTT. The rearrangement uses TRBV4-1 and TRBJ1-4, with D possibly matching TRBD1 (6 bases). The CDR3 is 17 amino acids. The V end lost 5 bases, the J end lost 0 bases, and 16 bases lay between the germline ends. From germline, CDR1 is MGHRA and CDR2 YSYEKL.

V usage is TRBV20-1 and J usage is TRBJ2-1; D remains ambiguous. There are 11 residues in the CDR3. With 2 bases removed from V and 9 bases from J, the gap between germline ends came to 8 bases. Looked up from germline, CDR1 is DFQATT and CDR2 is SNEGSKA (reference sequence). The CDR3: CSARRQFEQFF. The CDR3 DNA is TGCAGTGCTAGACGCCAATTTGAGCAGTTCTTC.

The genes are TRBV2 and TRBJ2-7; TRBD1 is a possible D gene (5 bases). Germline V CDR1 and CDR2: SNHLY, FYNNEI. The CDR3 has 14 amino acids. V lost 3 bases to trimming and J lost 0 bases, with 9 bases between them. CDR3 coding DNA: TGTGCCAGCAGTGAGCAGGGCTACTCCTACGAGCAGTACTTC. This translates into CASSEQGYSYEQYF. The full variable domain, in which reference TRBV2 and TRBJ2-7 provide the parts outside the CDR3, is EPEVTQTPSHQVTQMGQEVILRCVPISNHLYFYWYRQILGQKVEFLVSFYNNEISEKSEIFDDQFSVERPDGSNFTLKIRSTKLEDSAMYFCASSEQGYSYEQYFGPGTRLTVT.

The gene calls are TRBV2 and TRBJ2-1; 8 bases are a match to TRBD2. CDR3 size: 16 residues. J gave up 0 bases and V 7 bases, and 8 bases lay outside the gene matches. Germline V gene sequence: CDR1 SNHLY, CDR2 FYNNEI. CDR3 loop: CASMMTSAGSYNEQFF. The CDR3 DNA reads as TGTGCCAGCATGATGACTAGCGCTGGCTCCTACAATGAGCAGTTCTTC.

Turning to this clone: An end of the junction does not agree with germline; a read error may underlie this. The CDR3 protein is CASSGGTYNEQFF. CDR3 sequence (DNA): TGTGCCAGTAGCGGGGGCACCTACAATGAGCAGTTCTTC. The chain combines TRBV9 with TRBJ2-1; 9 bases agree with TRBD2. Looked up from germline, CDR1 is SGDLS and CDR2 is YYNGEE. The length of the CDR3 is 13 residues. The complete variable domain, with remaining parts taken from reference TRBV9 and TRBJ2-1, reads DSGVTQTPKHLITATGQRVTLRCSPRSGDLSVYWYQQSLDQGLQFLIQYYNGEERAKGNILERFSAQQFPDLHSELNLSSLELGDSALYFCASSGGTYNEQFFGPGTRLTVL.

CDR3 coding DNA: TGTGCCAGCAGCCTACAAACTACAGGGCAAGAGACCCAGTACTTC. It is translated as CASSLQTTGQETQYF. The chain recombines TRBV9 with TRBJ2-5, with TRBD1 as a possible D gene (6 bases). CDR3 length equals 15 residues. V was shortened by 4 bases and J by 2 bases, with 15 bases between the two germline ends. Germline V lookup: CDR1 SGDLS, CDR2 YYNGEE. The full variable domain, rest sourced from reference TRBV9 and TRBJ2-5, is DSGVTQTPKHLITATGQRVTLRCSPRSGDLSVYWYQQSLDQGLQFLIQYYNGEERAKGNILERFSAQQFPDLHSELNLSSLELGDSALYFCASSLQTTGQETQYFGPGTRLLVL.

The V call is TRBV12-3 or TRBV12-4, the J call TRBJ2-7; either TRBD1 or TRBD2 may supply D (5 bases each). The CDR3 runs 13 residues. Trimming removed 1 base from V and 4 bases from J, with 8 bases in between. CDR3 sequence (DNA): TGTGCCAGCAGTTTAGTGGGGGTTTACGAGCAGTACTTC. Translating it yields CASSLVGVYEQYF.